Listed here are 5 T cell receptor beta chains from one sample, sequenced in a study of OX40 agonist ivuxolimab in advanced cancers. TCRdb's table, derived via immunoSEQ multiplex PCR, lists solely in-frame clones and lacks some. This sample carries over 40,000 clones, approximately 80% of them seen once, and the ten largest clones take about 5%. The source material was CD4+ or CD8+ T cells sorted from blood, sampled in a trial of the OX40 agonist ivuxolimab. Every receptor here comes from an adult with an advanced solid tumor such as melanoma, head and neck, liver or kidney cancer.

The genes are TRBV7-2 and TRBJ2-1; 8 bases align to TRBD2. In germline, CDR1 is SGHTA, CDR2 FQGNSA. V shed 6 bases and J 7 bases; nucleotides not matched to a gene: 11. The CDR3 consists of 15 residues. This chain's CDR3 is CASSRSGATRNEQFF. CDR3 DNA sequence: TGTGCCAGCAGTCGTAGCGGGGCGACGAGGAATGAGCAGTTCTTC. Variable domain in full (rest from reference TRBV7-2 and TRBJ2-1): GAGVSQSPSNKVTEKGKDVELRCDPISGHTALYWYRQSLGQGLEFLIYFQGNSAPDKSGLPSDRFSAERTGGSVSTLTIQRTQQEDSAVYLCASSRSGATRNEQFFGPGTRLTVL.

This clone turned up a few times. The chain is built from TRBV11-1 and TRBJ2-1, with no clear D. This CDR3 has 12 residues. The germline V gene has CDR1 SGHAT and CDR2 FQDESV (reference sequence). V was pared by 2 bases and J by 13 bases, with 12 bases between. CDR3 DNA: TGTGCCAGCAGCTTATCGTCGGAAGACCAGTTCTTC. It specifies CASSLSSEDQFF.

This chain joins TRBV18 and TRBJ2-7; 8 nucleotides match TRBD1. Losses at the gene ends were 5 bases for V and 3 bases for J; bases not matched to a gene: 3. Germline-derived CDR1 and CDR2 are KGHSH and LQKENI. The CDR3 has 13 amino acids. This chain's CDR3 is CASSSGQGYEQYF. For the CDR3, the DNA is TGTGCCAGCTCATCAGGACAGGGCTACGAGCAGTACTTC. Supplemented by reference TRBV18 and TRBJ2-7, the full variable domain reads NAGVMQNPRHLVRRRGQEARLRCSPMKGHSHVYWYRQLPEEGLKFMVYLQKENIIDESGMPKERFSAEFPKEGPSILRIQQVVRGDSAAYFCASSSGQGYEQYFGPGTRLTVT.

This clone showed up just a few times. The CDR3 protein is CASSEPGVSGYTF. CDR3 sequence (DNA): TGTGCCAGCAGTGAGCCTGGGGTGTCTGGCTACACCTTC. The chain joins TRBV6-1 to TRBJ1-2, with unresolved D. The V end lost 3 bases, the J end lost 7 bases, and 12 bases lay between the germline ends. CDR3 length: 13 amino acids. Germline-derived CDR1 and CDR2 are MNHNS and SASEGT.

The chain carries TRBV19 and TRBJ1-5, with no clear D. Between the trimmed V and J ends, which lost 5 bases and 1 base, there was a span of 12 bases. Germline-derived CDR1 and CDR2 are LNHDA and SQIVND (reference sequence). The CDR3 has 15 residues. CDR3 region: CASSPPQASNQPQHF. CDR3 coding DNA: TGTGCCAGTAGTCCCCCGCAGGCGAGCAATCAGCCCCAGCATTTT. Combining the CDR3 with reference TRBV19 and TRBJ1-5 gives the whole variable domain DGGITQSPKYLFRKEGQNVTLSCEQNLNHDAMYWYRQDPGQGLRLIYYSQIVNDFQKGDIAEGYSVSREKKESFPLTVTSAQKNPTAFYLCASSPPQASNQPQHFGDGTRLSIL.